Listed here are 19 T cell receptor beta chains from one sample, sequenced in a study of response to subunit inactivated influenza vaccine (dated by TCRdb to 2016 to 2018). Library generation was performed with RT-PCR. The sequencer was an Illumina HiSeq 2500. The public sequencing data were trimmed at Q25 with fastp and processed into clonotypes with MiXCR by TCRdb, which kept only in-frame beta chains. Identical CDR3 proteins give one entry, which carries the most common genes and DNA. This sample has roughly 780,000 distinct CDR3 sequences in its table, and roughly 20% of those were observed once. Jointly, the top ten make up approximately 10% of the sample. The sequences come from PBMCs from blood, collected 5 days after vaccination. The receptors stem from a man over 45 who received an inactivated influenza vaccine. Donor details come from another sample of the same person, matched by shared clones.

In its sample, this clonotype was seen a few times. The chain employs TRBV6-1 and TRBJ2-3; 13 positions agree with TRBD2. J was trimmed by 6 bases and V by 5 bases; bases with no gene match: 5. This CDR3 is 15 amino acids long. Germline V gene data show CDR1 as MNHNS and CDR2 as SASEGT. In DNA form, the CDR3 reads TGTGCCAGCAGTCGCGGACTAGCGGGAGTGGATACGCAGTATTTT. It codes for CASSRGLAGVDTQYF.

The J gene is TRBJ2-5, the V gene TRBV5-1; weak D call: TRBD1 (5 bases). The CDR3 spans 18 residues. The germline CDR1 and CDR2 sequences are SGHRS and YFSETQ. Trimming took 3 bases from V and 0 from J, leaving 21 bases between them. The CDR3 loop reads CASSWPQRWTRYQETQYF. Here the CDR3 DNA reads TGCGCCAGCAGCTGGCCCCAGAGATGGACAAGGTACCAAGAGACCCAGTACTTC.

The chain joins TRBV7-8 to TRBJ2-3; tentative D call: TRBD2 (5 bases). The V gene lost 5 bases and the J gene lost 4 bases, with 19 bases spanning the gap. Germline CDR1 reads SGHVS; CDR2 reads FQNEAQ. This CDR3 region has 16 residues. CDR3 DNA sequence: TGTGCCAGCAGCAGAGGACTCCACCAGTCCCCAGATACGCAGTATTTT. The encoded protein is CASSRGLHQSPDTQYF. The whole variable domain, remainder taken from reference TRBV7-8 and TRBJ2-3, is GAGVSQSPRYKVAKRGQDVALRCDPISGHVSLFWYQQALGQGPEFLTYFQNEAQLDKSGLPSDRFFAERPEGSVSTLKIQRTQQEDSAVYLCASSRGLHQSPDTQYFGPGTRLTVL.

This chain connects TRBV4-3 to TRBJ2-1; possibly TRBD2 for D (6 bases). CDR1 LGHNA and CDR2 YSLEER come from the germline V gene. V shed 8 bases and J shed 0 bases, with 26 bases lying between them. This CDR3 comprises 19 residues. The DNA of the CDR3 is TGCGCCAGCGGCCTTATAGGGGCCGGGACTCCGAGCTCCTACAATGAGCAGTTCTTC. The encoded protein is CASGLIGAGTPSSYNEQFF.

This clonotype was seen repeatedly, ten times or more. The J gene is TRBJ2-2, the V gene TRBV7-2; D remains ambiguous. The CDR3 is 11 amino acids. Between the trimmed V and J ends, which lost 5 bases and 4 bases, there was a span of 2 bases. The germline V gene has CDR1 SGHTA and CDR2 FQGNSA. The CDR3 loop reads CASSGTGELFF. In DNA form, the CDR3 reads TGTGCCAGCAGCGGCACCGGGGAGCTGTTTTTT.

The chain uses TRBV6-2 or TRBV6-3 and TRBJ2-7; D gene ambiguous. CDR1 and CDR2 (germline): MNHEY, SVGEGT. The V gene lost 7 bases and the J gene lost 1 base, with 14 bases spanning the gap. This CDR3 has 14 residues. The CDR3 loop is CASTNPTGSYEQYF. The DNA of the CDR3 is TGTGCCAGCACCAACCCGACTGGTTCCTACGAGCAGTACTTC.

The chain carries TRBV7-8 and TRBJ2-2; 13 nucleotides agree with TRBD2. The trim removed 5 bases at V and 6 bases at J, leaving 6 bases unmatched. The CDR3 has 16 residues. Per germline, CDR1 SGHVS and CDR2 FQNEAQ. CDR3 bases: TGTGCCAGCAGCGTAACTAGCGGGGGGGCACCCGGGGAGCTGTTTTTT. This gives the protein CASSVTSGGAPGELFF.

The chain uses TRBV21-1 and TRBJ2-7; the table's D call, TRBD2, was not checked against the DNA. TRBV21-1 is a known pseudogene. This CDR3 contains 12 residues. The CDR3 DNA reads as TGTGCCAGCAGAAGTCCGGTATCTGGGCAGTACTTC. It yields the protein CASRSPVSGQYF.

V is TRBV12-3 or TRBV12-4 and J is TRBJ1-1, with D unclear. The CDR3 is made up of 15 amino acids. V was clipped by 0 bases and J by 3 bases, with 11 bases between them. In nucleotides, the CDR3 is TGTGCCAGCAGTTTAGCGTTAGGCGTTTACACTGAAGCTTTCTTT. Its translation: CASSLALGVYTEAFF.

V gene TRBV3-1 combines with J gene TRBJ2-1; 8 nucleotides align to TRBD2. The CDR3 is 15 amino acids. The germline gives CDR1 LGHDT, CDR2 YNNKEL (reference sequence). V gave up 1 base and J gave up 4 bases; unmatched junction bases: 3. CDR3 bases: TGTGCCAGCAGCCAAGTAGCGGGGATGTACAATGAGCAGTTCTTC. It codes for CASSQVAGMYNEQFF.

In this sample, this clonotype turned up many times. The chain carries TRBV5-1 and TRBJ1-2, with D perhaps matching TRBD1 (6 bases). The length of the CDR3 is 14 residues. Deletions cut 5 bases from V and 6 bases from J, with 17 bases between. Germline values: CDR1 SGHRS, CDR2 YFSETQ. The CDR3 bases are TGCGCCAGCAGGGGGACACCCGTTTCGGATGGCTACACCTTC. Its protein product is CASRGTPVSDGYTF.

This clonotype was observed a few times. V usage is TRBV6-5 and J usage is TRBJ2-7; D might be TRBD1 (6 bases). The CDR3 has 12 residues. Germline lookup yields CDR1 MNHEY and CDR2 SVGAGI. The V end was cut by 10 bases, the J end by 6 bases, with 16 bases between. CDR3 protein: CATVGQSSEQYF. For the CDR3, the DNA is TGTGCCACCGTGGGACAAAGCTCCGAGCAGTACTTC.

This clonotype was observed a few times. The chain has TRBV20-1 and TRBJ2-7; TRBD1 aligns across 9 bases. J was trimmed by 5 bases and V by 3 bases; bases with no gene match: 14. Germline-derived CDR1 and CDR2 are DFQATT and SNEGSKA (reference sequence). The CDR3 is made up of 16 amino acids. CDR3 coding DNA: TGCAGTGCTAGTCACAGGGGGCTAATGTTAAAAAACGAGCAGTACTTC. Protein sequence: CSASHRGLMLKNEQYF.

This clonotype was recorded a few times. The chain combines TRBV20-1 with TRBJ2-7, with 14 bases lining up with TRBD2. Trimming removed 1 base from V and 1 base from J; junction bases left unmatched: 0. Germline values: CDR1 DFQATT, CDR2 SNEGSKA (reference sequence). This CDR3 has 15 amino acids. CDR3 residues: CSARGTSGRSYEQYF. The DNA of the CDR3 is TGCAGTGCTAGAGGGACTAGCGGGAGGTCCTACGAGCAGTACTTC.

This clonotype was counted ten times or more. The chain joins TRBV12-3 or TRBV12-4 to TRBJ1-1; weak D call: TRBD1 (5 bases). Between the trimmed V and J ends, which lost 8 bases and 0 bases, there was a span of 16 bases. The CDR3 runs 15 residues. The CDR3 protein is CASGGKGPLNTEAFF. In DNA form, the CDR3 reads TGTGCCAGCGGGGGGAAGGGACCTTTGAACACTGAAGCTTTCTTT.

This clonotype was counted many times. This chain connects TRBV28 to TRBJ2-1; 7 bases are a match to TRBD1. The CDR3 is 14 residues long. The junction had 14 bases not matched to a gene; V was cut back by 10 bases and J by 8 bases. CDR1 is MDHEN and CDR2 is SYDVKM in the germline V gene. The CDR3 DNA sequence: TGTGCCACAAGGGGGCAGTACCAAGGGCATGAGCAGTTCTTC. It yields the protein CATRGQYQGHEQFF.

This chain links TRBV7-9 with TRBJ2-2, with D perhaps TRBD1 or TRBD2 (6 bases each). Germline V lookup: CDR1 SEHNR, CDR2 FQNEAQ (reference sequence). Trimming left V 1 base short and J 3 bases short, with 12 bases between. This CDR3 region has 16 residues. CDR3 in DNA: TGTGCCAGCAGCTTAGACGGGGGCGTCTACACCGGGGAGCTGTTTTTT. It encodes CASSLDGGVYTGELFF. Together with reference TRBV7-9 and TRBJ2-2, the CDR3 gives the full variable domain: DTGVSQNPRHKITKRGQNVTFRCDPISEHNRLYWYRQTLGQGPEFLTYFQNEAQLEKSRLLSDRFSAERPKGSFSTLEIQRTEQGDSAMYLCASSLDGGVYTGELFFGEGSRLTVL.

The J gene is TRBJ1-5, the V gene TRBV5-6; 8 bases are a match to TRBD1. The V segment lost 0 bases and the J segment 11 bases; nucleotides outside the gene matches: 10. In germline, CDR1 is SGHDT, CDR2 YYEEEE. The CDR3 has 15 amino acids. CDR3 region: CASSLAADRGMAQHF. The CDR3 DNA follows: TGTGCCAGCAGCTTGGCCGCTGACAGGGGTATGGCCCAGCATTTT.

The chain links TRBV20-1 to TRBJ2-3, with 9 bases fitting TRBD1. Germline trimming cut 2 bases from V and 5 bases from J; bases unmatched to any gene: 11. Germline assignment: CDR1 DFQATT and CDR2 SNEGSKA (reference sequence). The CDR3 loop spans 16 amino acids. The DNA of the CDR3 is TGCAGTGCTAGACCGGTTTCGGACAGGGGAAAAGATACGCAGTATTTT. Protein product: CSARPVSDRGKDTQYF.